The source of this T cell receptor beta chain is a study of shared clonotypes between healthy human individuals. Profiling relied on immunoSEQ multiplex PCR, and the TCRdb table lists in-frame clones only, not all of them. The profile covers millions of clones, with approximately 94% appearing a single time and 0.14% taken by the ten largest. The CDR3 has 15 residues. V lost 3 bases and J 5 bases, leaving 16 bases between the germline ends. Germline values: CDR1 ENHRY, CDR2 SYGVKD. The receptor's source is a man aged 18 to 29 in good health. The J gene is TRBJ1-2, the V gene TRBV10-3; D is perhaps TRBD1 (5 bases). What was sequenced was naive CD4+ T cells sorted from blood. Subset of the sample: CD45RA+ positively selected. The CDR3 DNA sequence: TGTGCCATCAGTGAATGGGGGAAGAGTGGTTATGGCTACACCTTC. It is translated as CAISEWGKSGYGYTF.